The next 8 T cell receptor beta chains were all read from a single sample in a study of CD8 T cells in ankylosing spondylitis. From the 5' RACE reads, TCRdb called clonotypes with MiXCR, one entry per CDR3 protein. The sample holds a few hundred thousand distinct CDR3 sequences; roughly 25% are singletons and the top ten take 0.5% to 0.75%. What was sequenced was blood, either unsorted or a sorted T cell fraction (not recorded which). These receptors all come from a male donor with ankylosing spondylitis or in good health (not recorded which).

This clonotype came up many times. The chain links TRBV20-1 to TRBJ2-1; possibly TRBD2 for D (6 bases). Looked up from germline, CDR1 is DFQATT and CDR2 is SNEGSKA (reference sequence). V lost 5 bases and J lost 4, with 15 bases in between. This CDR3 is 14 amino acids long. The CDR3 coding sequence is TGCAGTGCTCGCCTAGGAGGGCAGTACAATGAGCAGTTCTTC. Translated: CSARLGGQYNEQFF.

The genes are TRBV10-3 and TRBJ2-1, with D tentatively TRBD2 (5 bases). The CDR3 covers 13 residues. The V and J ends lost 10 bases and 3 bases respectively, with 13 bases between them. Germline lookup yields CDR1 ENHRY and CDR2 SYGVKD. CDR3 in amino acids: CASSGSLYNEQFF. DNA for the CDR3: TGTGCCAGCAGCGGTAGCCTCTACAATGAGCAGTTCTTC.

There are many counts of this clonotype. The genes are TRBV20-1 and TRBJ1-2; D is unclear. This CDR3 has 13 amino acids. The V gene's germline CDR1 is DFQATT and CDR2 SNEGSKA (reference sequence). The V gene lost 5 bases and the J gene lost 4 bases, with 14 bases spanning the gap. CDR3 sequence reads: CSAPPGSGYGYTF. CDR3 coding DNA: TGCAGTGCTCCCCCGGGATCCGGCTATGGCTACACCTTC.

The gene calls are TRBV2 and TRBJ2-3; D is perhaps TRBD1 (8 bases). Germline values: CDR1 SNHLY, CDR2 FYNNEI. Trimming cost V 6 bases and J 5 bases, with 15 bases left between them. The CDR3 contains 14 residues. The CDR3, as DNA: TGTGCCAGCAGGACAGGGGAGGGAATAGATACGCAGTATTTT. It is translated as CASRTGEGIDTQYF.

The V call is TRBV10-3, the J call TRBJ1-6; D is possibly TRBD1 (5 bases). V lost 10 bases and J lost 4, with 11 bases in between. CDR1 ENHRY and CDR2 SYGVKD come from the germline V gene. The CDR3 consists of 13 residues. Here the CDR3 DNA reads TGTGCCACCAACCAGGGATATAATTCACCCCTCCACTTT. Its translation: CATNQGYNSPLHF.

This clonotype was picked up many times. This rearrangement joins TRBV20-1 to TRBJ2-7, with D perhaps TRBD1 (7 bases). From germline, CDR1 is DFQATT and CDR2 SNEGSKA (reference sequence). Trimming removed 6 bases at V and 0 bases at J, with 18 bases between. This CDR3 contains 15 residues. CDR3 amino acids: CSAPRGDRRSYEQYF. CDR3 DNA: TGCAGTGCCCCTAGGGGGGACAGACGCTCCTACGAGCAGTACTTC.

This clonotype has at least ten counts. The chain links TRBV15 to TRBJ2-1; D is perhaps TRBD2 (5 bases). Germline lookup yields CDR1 LNHNV and CDR2 YYDKDF (reference sequence). This CDR3 is built from 12 residues. V was trimmed by 0 bases and J by 10 bases, leaving 7 bases between them. The CDR3 region has the DNA TGTGCCACCAGCAGAGATGGAGGAGAGCAGTTCTTC. Translated, it gives CATSRDGGEQFF.

This clonotype has more than one count but fewer than ten. In DNA, the CDR3 is TGCATGTCCAGGCTGGGGCTGAACTACGAGCAGTACTTC. Protein product: CMSRLGLNYEQYF. The gene calls are TRBV29-1 and TRBJ2-7; TRBD1 is a possible D gene (5 bases). The CDR3 is 13 residues long. Germline values: CDR1 SQVTM, CDR2 ANQGSEA.